The following is a TCR beta chain sequence with its context. A second PCR, run for about 7 to 11 cycles, used a sample-barcoded 5' primer plus a J-beta primer mix. MiXCR was run by TCRdb on the 5' RACE reads, yielding one entry per CDR3 protein. The sample includes hundreds of thousands of distinct CDR3 sequences, roughly 25% of them seen just once. This specimen comes from a study of blood T cells in healthy people across ages. The V end lost 7 bases, the J end lost 4 bases, and 13 bases lay between the germline ends. Germline V gives CDR1 ENHRY, CDR2 SYGVKD. The CDR3 spans 13 residues. These same data were also listed under a study on T cells of mothers and their children. Per that paper: Per child, 2.5 million to 3.5 million TCR beta CDR3 reads were obtained, against over 9 million per mother. Thymic selection shapes TCR recombination output similarly in related and unrelated pairs.

J is TRBJ2-5 and V is TRBV10-3; possibly TRBD2 for D (6 bases). The sequence derives from a boy under 18 in good health. The sequenced sample was blood. CDR3: CAIMSGRGETQYF. The CDR3 nucleotides read TGTGCCATCATGTCAGGGCGGGGAGAGACCCAGTACTTC.